This TCR beta chain comes out of a study of a mutant IDH1 vaccine in newly diagnosed glioma. Study in general: Patients came in for eight vaccinations, in weeks 1, 3, 5, 7, 11, 15, 19 and 23. Radiotherapy, temozolomide, or both had been given previously, and both were given to most.

Study outcomes and limitations: Top-clonotype changes in peripheral T cells seemed unrelated to pseudoprogression. The study observed vaccine-induced immune responses in roughly 93% of patients.

In the case of this clone: Its specificity is not known.

The time point is: week 5, during vaccination. Every single dose of the vaccine, 300 ug of mutant IDH1 20-mer peptide, came with topical imiquimod. Only in-frame clones appear in the TCRdb table, and some are missing; sequencing was by immunoSEQ multiplex PCR. The repertoire holds 30,000 to 35,000 clones, with 56% as singletons. Germline V gene data show CDR1 as SGHTS and CDR2 as YDEGEE. The ends were cut back, 0 bases at V and 0 bases at J, with 16 bases in the middle. The CDR3 totals 18 residues. Sequences were derived from PBMCs, sampled from a glioma patient whose treatment included an IDH1 peptide vaccine. This clonotype was obtained from a woman between 18 and 30 years old with glioma. The chain has TRBV5-8 and TRBJ1-5; D is perhaps TRBD1 (6 bases). The CDR3 spells CASSLDINPRGSNQPQHF. The CDR3 region has the DNA TGTGCCAGCAGCTTGGACATAAATCCCAGGGGTAGCAATCAGCCCCAGCATTTT. Drawing the rest from reference TRBV5-8 and TRBJ1-5, the complete variable domain is EAGVTQSPTHLIKTRGQQATLRCSPISGHTSVYWYQQALGLGLQFLLWYDEGEERNRGNFPPRFSGRQFPNYSSELNVNALELEDSALYLCASSLDINPRGSNQPQHFGDGTRLSIL.